A single sample is the source of the 23 T cell receptor beta chains below, sequenced in a study of cytomegalovirus exposure and HLA in healthy donors. The PCR contained 60 Vbeta and 13 Jbeta primers. TCRdb's copy holds only in-frame clones and misses some; the assay was immunoSEQ multiplex PCR. In the table there are over 250,000 clones, about nine tenths of which are singletons. What was sequenced was PBMCs. These receptors came from a man aged 40-55 years in good health and CMV-seropositive.

The chain is built from TRBV5-1 and TRBJ1-4, with 8 bases aligning to TRBD1. The CDR3 runs 17 residues. J gave up 0 bases and V 5 bases, and 9 bases lay outside the gene matches. CDR1 is SGHRS, CDR2 YFSETQ, per germline. The CDR3 sequence is CASSSGTGTSTNEKLFF. The CDR3 DNA reads TGCGCCAGCAGTTCCGGGACAGGAACCTCAACTAATGAAAAACTGTTTTTT.

The chain recombines TRBV7-6 with TRBJ2-5, with 7 bases matching TRBD1. CDR1 and CDR2 from the germline V gene are SGHVS and FNYEAQ. This CDR3 comprises 15 residues. With 4 bases clipped from V and 2 bases from J, the junction kept 7 bases outside the gene matches. The CDR3 is CASSSRRDRQETQYF. CDR3 DNA sequence: TGTGCCAGCAGCTCCCGCAGGGACAGACAAGAGACCCAGTACTTC.

The chain uses TRBV6-1 and TRBJ1-1; the D is unclear. The CDR3 covers 11 residues. Trimming took 1 base from V and 6 from J, leaving 3 bases between them. Germline CDR1 MNHNS, CDR2 SASEGT. CDR3: CASSEVAEAFF. In nucleotides, the CDR3 is TGTGCCAGCAGTGAAGTCGCTGAAGCTTTCTTT.

V gene TRBV30 combines with J gene TRBJ2-7; TRBD1 might be the D (6 bases). In germline, CDR1 is GTSNPN, CDR2 SVGIG (reference sequence). CDR3 length equals 12 residues. Trimming removed 2 bases from V and 5 bases from J, with 10 bases in between. The CDR3 DNA is TGTGCCTGGAGTCTACAGGGAAACGAGCAGTACTTC. It translates to CAWSLQGNEQYF.

The chain is built from TRBV29-1 and TRBJ1-1, with D uncertain. Trimming removed 3 bases at V and 0 bases at J, with 8 bases between. This CDR3 comprises 13 residues. Germline CDR1 reads SQVTM; CDR2 reads ANQGSEA. In DNA, the CDR3 is TGCAGCGTTGAGGCGGCCTTGAACACTGAAGCTTTCTTT. This encodes CSVEAALNTEAFF.

The V call is TRBV7-2, the J call TRBJ2-5, with 9 bases identical to TRBD1. V gave up 5 bases and J gave up 5 bases; unmatched junction bases: 12. The CDR3 sequence is 16 residues long. Per the germline V gene, CDR1 is SGHTA and CDR2 is FQGNSA. The CDR3 protein is CASSPNLGQGGETQYF. Written as DNA, the CDR3 is TGTGCCAGCAGCCCCAACCTGGGACAGGGCGGGGAGACCCAGTACTTC.

This clone was counted a single time. This chain links TRBV28 with TRBJ1-3; D is uncertain. Germline V CDR1 and CDR2: MDHEN, SYDVKM. This CDR3 region has 14 residues. With 3 bases removed from V and 0 bases from J, the gap between germline ends came to 6 bases. The CDR3 spells CASSLAHSGNTIYF. The CDR3 DNA reads TGTGCCAGCAGTTTGGCCCACTCTGGAAACACCATATATTTT.

This clone was picked up one time. The sample has other DNA sequences that encode this CDR3 too. The rearrangement joins TRBV19 to TRBJ2-7; TRBD2 matches at 10 bases. CDR1 is LNHDA and CDR2 is SQIVND in the germline V gene (reference sequence). Trimming cost V 4 bases and J 1 base; bases outside gene matches: 1. The CDR3 extends over 14 amino acids. CDR3 nucleotide sequence: TGTGCCAGTAGTACTAGCGGGGGATCCTACGAGCAGTACTTC. Protein product: CASSTSGGSYEQYF.

The gene calls are TRBV20-1 and TRBJ1-4, with D unclear. V shed 7 bases and J shed 8 bases, with 11 bases lying between them. This CDR3 has 11 amino acids. Looked up from germline, CDR1 is DFQATT and CDR2 is SNEGSKA (reference sequence). CDR3 region: CSVQQREKLFF. CDR3 in DNA: TGCAGTGTCCAGCAGCGGGAAAAACTGTTTTTT.

This clone was found once. This rearrangement joins TRBV28 to TRBJ2-7; 10 bases agree with TRBD1. Germline V CDR1 and CDR2: MDHEN, SYDVKM. The CDR3 loop spans 14 amino acids. V was clipped by 8 bases and J by 1 base; unmatched bases: 5. The CDR3 loop is CASARQGASYEQYF. The CDR3 coding sequence is TGTGCCAGCGCCCGACAGGGGGCTTCCTACGAGCAGTACTTC.

The V and J genes are TRBV5-4 and TRBJ2-7; TRBD2 is a possible D gene (6 bases). This CDR3 is 12 amino acids long. V was clipped by 7 bases and J by 1 base, with 9 bases between them. Germline assignment: CDR1 SGHNT and CDR2 YYREEE (reference sequence). The CDR3 nucleotides read TGTGCCAGCGGCGGGGCTTCCTACGAGCAGTACTTC. It encodes CASGGASYEQYF.

This clone was seen only a few times. The chain recombines TRBV11-2 with TRBJ2-2; 8 bases line up with TRBD2. Germline CDR1 is SGHAT and CDR2 is FQNNGV. The CDR3 consists of 16 residues. After removal of 3 bases from V and 6 bases from J, the junction contained 9 bases not matched to a gene. The CDR3 coding sequence is TGTGCCAGCAGCTTGACGCGGGGGGCTTACGCCGGGGAGCTGTTTTTT. Its translation: CASSLTRGAYAGELFF.

J is TRBJ1-1 and V is TRBV27, with 7 bases lining up with TRBD1. V dropped 3 bases and J dropped 3; count of bases not matched to a gene: 13. Germline V gene lookup returns CDR1 MNHEY and CDR2 SMNVEV (reference sequence). The CDR3 loop spans 17 amino acids. This CDR3 is CASSFSLRGGAYTEAFF. Written as DNA, the CDR3 is TGTGCCAGCAGTTTCAGTCTGCGAGGGGGCGCCTACACTGAAGCTTTCTTT.

The CDR3 reads CASSRQGLNTEAFF. The CDR3 region has the DNA TGTGCCAGTAGTAGGCAGGGATTGAACACTGAAGCTTTCTTT. The rearrangement uses TRBV19 and TRBJ1-1, with D perhaps TRBD1 (5 bases). The CDR3 spans 14 residues. Germline CDR1 is LNHDA and CDR2 is SQIVND (reference sequence). The germline V and J ends were trimmed by 4 bases and 0 bases, with 9 bases remaining between them.

The V and J genes are TRBV6-5 and TRBJ2-7; tentatively, D is TRBD1 (6 bases). The germline CDR1 and CDR2 sequences are MNHEY and SVGAGI. Trimming left V 3 bases short and J 1 base short, with 13 bases between. This CDR3 contains 15 residues. The CDR3 loop is CASSYQGPRSYEQYF. DNA for the CDR3: TGTGCCAGCAGTTATCAGGGGCCGAGATCCTACGAGCAGTACTTC.

V gene TRBV27 combines with J gene TRBJ2-1; D not certain. This CDR3 has 13 amino acids. V was clipped by 2 bases and J by 8 bases, with 10 bases between them. CDR1 is MNHEY and CDR2 is SMNVEV in the germline V gene (reference sequence). The CDR3 region is CASSLTRWYEQFF. Here the CDR3 DNA reads TGTGCCAGCAGTTTAACCCGGTGGTATGAGCAGTTCTTC.

V gene TRBV19 combines with J gene TRBJ2-5; 8 positions agree with TRBD2. Germline CDR1 LNHDA, CDR2 SQIVND (reference sequence). CDR3 length: 13 residues. With 3 bases clipped from V and 7 bases from J, the junction kept 4 bases outside the gene matches. The CDR3 DNA sequence: TGTGCCAGTAGTATGGTCCGGGAGGGGACCCAGTACTTC. Its protein product is CASSMVREGTQYF.

This clone is a singleton in its sample. This chain joins TRBV7-9 and TRBJ2-1; D may be TRBD1 (7 bases). V gave up 6 bases and J gave up 0 bases, with 12 bases separating them. From germline, CDR1 is SEHNR and CDR2 FQNEAQ (reference sequence). CDR3 length: 15 residues. Written as DNA, the CDR3 is TGTGCCAGCAGGGGGGGACAGCACTCCTACAATGAGCAGTTCTTC. Translation gives CASRGGQHSYNEQFF.

The chain recombines TRBV28 with TRBJ2-1, with 9 bases fitting TRBD2. Germline V gene lookup returns CDR1 MDHEN and CDR2 SYDVKM. With 4 bases clipped from V and 5 bases from J, the junction kept 12 bases outside the gene matches. The CDR3 covers 17 residues. CDR3 DNA: TGTGCCAGCAGTTCCCTTCCCGGGGCGGGAGGGGACAATGAGCAGTTCTTC. Protein product: CASSSLPGAGGDNEQFF.

The chain employs TRBV19 and TRBJ2-7, with a weak D call TRBD2 (5 bases). The CDR3 spans 15 residues. Germline CDR1 is LNHDA and CDR2 is SQIVND (reference sequence). Trimming took off 0 bases at V and 3 bases at J, with 12 bases between the two ends. The CDR3 protein is CASSIERAEIYEQYF. CDR3 DNA: TGTGCCAGTAGTATAGAAAGAGCGGAGATCTACGAGCAGTACTTC.

This chain uses TRBV13 with TRBJ1-2, with 11 bases matching TRBD1. The germline CDR1 and CDR2 sequences are PRHDT and FYEKMQ (reference sequence). The CDR3 has 16 residues. V was clipped by 0 bases and J by 3 bases; unmatched bases: 3. Written as DNA, the CDR3 is TGTGCCAGCAGCTTAGGGGACAGGGGGCTGGACTATGGCTACACCTTC. Residues: CASSLGDRGLDYGYTF.

The CDR3 DNA follows: TGTGCCTGGAGAATGTGGGGGCCGGGGCTCTCTGGAAACACCATATATTTT. Translated: CAWRMWGPGLSGNTIYF. The genes are TRBV30 and TRBJ1-3, with D perhaps TRBD1 (6 bases). CDR3 size: 17 residues. The V end lost 3 bases, the J end lost 0 bases, and 18 bases lay between the germline ends. Germline V gene data show CDR1 as GTSNPN and CDR2 as SVGIG (reference sequence).

Comments on this clone: One end of the junction varies from germline; a read error may be responsible. The genes are TRBV4-3 and TRBJ2-1, with D perhaps matching TRBD1 (6 bases). This CDR3 has 12 amino acids. Looked up from germline, CDR1 is LGHNA and CDR2 is YSLEER. The CDR3 DNA reads as TGCGCCAGCAGCCAATCCGGGACACCCCCGATCTTC. Translation gives CASSQSGTPPIF.